The rows below give T cell receptor beta chains drawn from one sample of a study of immune characterization of retroperitoneal liposarcoma. TCRdb ran MiXCR on the PCR reads and lists one entry per CDR3 protein. Altogether thousands of distinct CDR3 sequences are present, more than 40% being singletons, with the ten largest covering 15%. The specimen sequenced was tumor tissue. All receptors derive from a male donor with retroperitoneal liposarcoma. Each CDR3 is given with its conserved first and last residue. A D gene is named only where the DNA matches it firmly. Clone size is given for some rows only: seen once, a few or many times, or a class if the clone is expanded.

V gene	J gene	clone size	D gene	CDR3 DNA	CDR3 protein
TRBV7-2	TRBJ2-5	medium-sized	.	TGTGCCAGCAGCCCTATGAGTGAGCAGTACTTC	CASSPMSEQYF
TRBV6-1	TRBJ2-7	few	.	TGTGCCAGCAAGGGTCGAACCTACAATGAGCAGTACTTC	CASKGRTYNEQYF
TRBV6-1	TRBJ2-5	.	TRBD2	TGTGCCAGCAGCGGGGGGGGGAAAGAGACCCAGTACTTC	CASSGGGKETQYF
TRBV27	TRBJ2-7	.	.	TGTGCCAGCAGTTTGACGGCCAACTCCTACGAGCAGTACTTC	CASSLTANSYEQYF
TRBV6-1	TRBJ2-1	medium-sized	.	TGTGCCAGCGCCGACACTCCCTACGAGCAGTTCTTC	CASADTPYEQFF
TRBV6-1	TRBJ2-3	few	.	TGTGCCAGCAGTGAAGCGGCACCCGGGCAGGGCACAGATACGCAGTATTTT	CASSEAAPGQGTDTQYF
TRBV7-2	TRBJ2-5	large	.	TGTGCCAGCAGCCATGCCGCGGCAGTCCAAGAGACCCAGTACTTC	CASSHAAAVQETQYF
TRBV6-1	TRBJ2-1	medium-sized	TRBD1	TGTGCCAGCAGTGAAGGACAGGGGGCATACGAGCAGTTCTTC	CASSEGQGAYEQFF
TRBV7-8	TRBJ2-3	few	.	TGTGCCAGCAGCTTCGACTACGCTGCAGATACGCAGTATTTT	CASSFDYAADTQYF
TRBV6-1	TRBJ2-7	once	.	TGTGCCAGCAGCCACGGGGTCTACGAGCAGTACTTC	CASSHGVYEQYF
TRBV7-7	TRBJ2-7	few	TRBD2	TGTGCTAGCAGCCAACCGGGTAGCGGGGTCTACTACGAGCAGTACTTC	CASSQPGSGVYYEQYF
TRBV6-5	TRBJ2-1	few	TRBD1	TGTGCCAGCAGTTACGGACAGGGTCACTACAATGAGCAGTTCTTC	CASSYGQGHYNEQFF
TRBV27	TRBJ2-1	.	.	TGTGCCAGCAGTTCGACTAGACTCGAGCAGTTCTTC	CASSSTRLEQFF
TRBV7-6	TRBJ2-1	.	TRBD2	TGTGCCAGCAGCTTAGGGTGGACTAGCGATTCCTACAATGAGCAGTTCTTC	CASSLGWTSDSYNEQFF
TRBV6-1	TRBJ2-1	few	.	TGTGCCAGCAGTGAAGCTGGGGGGGGCGGCTACGAGCAGTTCTTC	CASSEAGGGGYEQFF
TRBV6-1	TRBJ2-1	medium-sized	TRBD1	TGTGCCAGCAGTGAAGCCCAGACAGGGGGCCAAGAGACCCAGTTCTTC	CASSEAQTGGQETQFF
TRBV12-5	TRBJ2-3	.	.	TGTGCTAGTGGCCCCAAGCTACGTACGACCACAGATACGCAGTATTTT	CASGPKLRTTTDTQYF
TRBV27	TRBJ2-1	.	.	TGTGCCAGCAGTTTAGGCAATGAGCAGTTCTTC	CASSLGNEQFF
TRBV10-1	TRBJ2-5	.	.	TGCGCCAGCAGTCGAGACAGGGGAGGGGAGACCCAGTACTTC	CASSRDRGGETQYF
TRBV7-3	TRBJ2-1	medium-sized	TRBD2	TGTGCCAGCAGTTCACCGGGACTAGCGATCAATGAGCAGTTCTTC	CASSSPGLAINEQFF
TRBV7-6	TRBJ2-3	.	TRBD1	TGTGCCAGCAGCTTCGGAGACAGGGGGCCCACAGATACGCAGTATTTT	CASSFGDRGPTDTQYF
TRBV10-2	TRBJ2-1	.	TRBD2	TGCGCCAGCAGTAGGCTAGCGGTTTCCTACAATGAGCAGTTCTTC	CASSRLAVSYNEQFF
TRBV27	TRBJ2-5	.	.	TGTGCCAGCAAGGACTACCAAGAGACCCAGTACTTC	CASKDYQETQYF
TRBV7-2	TRBJ2-1	few	TRBD2	TGTGCCAGCAGCTCTGGGACTAGCGGGAGACTCAATGAGCAGTTCTTC	CASSSGTSGRLNEQFF
TRBV27	TRBJ2-1	medium-sized	TRBD2	TGTGCCAGCAGTTTATTTGCGGGCGGGGGAGGTAATGAGCAGTTCTTC	CASSLFAGGGGNEQFF
TRBV6-1	TRBJ2-6	large	.	TGTGCCAGCAAGCAGACCTCTGGGGCCAACGTCCTGACTTTC	CASKQTSGANVLTF
TRBV7-3	TRBJ2-7	few	.	TGTGCCAGCAGCGATACCGGGACCCTATACAATGAGCAGTACTTC	CASSDTGTLYNEQYF
TRBV6-5	TRBJ2-1	.	.	TGTGCCAGCAGTTGGGGACTCTACAATGAGCAGTTCTTC	CASSWGLYNEQFF
TRBV7-8	TRBJ2-1	medium-sized	.	TGTGCCAGCAGCTTAAGGTTCGGGCCTCGCTACGAGCAGTTCTTC	CASSLRFGPRYEQFF
TRBV27	TRBJ2-7	.	.	TGTGCCAGCATGCGTGGGGACGAGCAGTACTTC	CASMRGDEQYF
TRBV25-1	TRBJ2-1	medium-sized	.	TGTGCCAGCAGCACACAAGCCGGCGAGCAGTTCTTC	CASSTQAGEQFF
TRBV7-2	TRBJ2-5	medium-sized	TRBD2	TGTGCCAGCAGCCCACGCCCCTCGCTAGCGGGGATGCAAGAGACCCAGTACTTC	CASSPRPSLAGMQETQYF
TRBV6-1	TRBJ2-1	few	TRBD1	TGTGCCAGCACCAATGGGCAGGGGGCTGGAAATGAGCAGTTCTTC	CASTNGQGAGNEQFF
TRBV6-1	TRBJ2-3	.	.	TGTGCCAGCAGATCAGAACGAACGCAGTATTTT	CASRSERTQYF
TRBV6-1	TRBJ2-1	.	.	TGTGCCAGCAGGACTAGTGGCTACAATGAGCAGTTCTTC	CASRTSGYNEQFF
TRBV6-1	TRBJ2-5	.	TRBD1	TGTGCCAGCAGTGAAAATTGGGGACAGGGGGGCGAGACCCAGTACTTC	CASSENWGQGGETQYF
TRBV6-6	TRBJ1-6	medium-sized	TRBD1	TGTGCCAGCAGTTACTCCCAGGGGGGGACAGGGCACTCACCCCTCCACTTT	CASSYSQGGTGHSPLHF
TRBV7-6	TRBJ2-7	medium-sized	TRBD1	TGTGCCAGCAGTACAGGGGGTTTGAGCTACGAGCAGTACTTC	CASSTGGLSYEQYF
TRBV7-6	TRBJ1-5	once	.	TGTGCCAGCGGGGAGGGCAGTGGCAATCAGCCCCAGCATTTT	CASGEGSGNQPQHF
TRBV10-1	TRBJ2-7	.	TRBD1	TGCGCCAGCAGTGCCGGGACAGCCTACGAGCAGTACTTC	CASSAGTAYEQYF
TRBV6-1	TRBJ2-1	.	TRBD2	TGTGCCAGCAGTGAGAGCGGGGGTGTCAATGAGCAGTTCTTC	CASSESGGVNEQFF
TRBV6-1	TRBJ2-6	medium-sized	.	TGTGCCAGCAGTGAGGCGAGGCTCTCTGGGGCCAACGTCCTGACTTTC	CASSEARLSGANVLTF
TRBV11-3	TRBJ2-7	medium-sized	TRBD2	TGTGCCAGCAGCTTAGTCGGCGGGAGCAGGTACGAGCAGTACTTC	CASSLVGGSRYEQYF
TRBV6-1	TRBJ1-5	.	.	TGTGCCAGCAGCAATTCAGGGACTGCCAATCAGCCCCAGCATTTT	CASSNSGTANQPQHF
TRBV11-1	TRBJ2-5	medium-sized	TRBD1	TGTGCCAGCAGTTTTGGGACAGCCCTTCTCCTTAGGCAGTACTTC	CASSFGTALLLRQYF
TRBV6-1	TRBJ2-3	few	.	TGTGCCAGCAAGACGGGGGGAAGGGGGACAGATACGCAGTATTTT	CASKTGGRGTDTQYF
TRBV11-3	TRBJ2-7	.	TRBD1	TGTGCCAGCAGCCCCTGGTGGGGACAGGTCCTTACAAGCTCCTACGAGCAGTACTTC	CASSPWWGQVLTSSYEQYF
TRBV7-2	TRBJ2-2	medium-sized	.	TGTGCCAGCAGCGCCTGGATGACCGGGGAGCTGTTTTTT	CASSAWMTGELFF
TRBV11-3	TRBJ2-1	.	TRBD1	TGTGCCAGCAGCTTGGGACAGTACCAAGAGACCCAGTTCTTC	CASSLGQYQETQFF
TRBV27	TRBJ2-1	.	TRBD1	TGTGCCAGCAGTTCTCGGACAGGGGTATTGGAGCAGTTCTTC	CASSSRTGVLEQFF